The subject of this entry is one TCR beta chain. The data derive from a study of tumor-infiltrating lymphocytes in localized non-small cell lung cancer. Profiling relied on immunoSEQ multiplex PCR, and the TCRdb table lists in-frame clones only, not all of them. Of roughly 10,000 clones in the sample, roughly three quarters were seen once. The V segment lost 6 bases and the J segment 2 bases; nucleotides outside the gene matches: 1. The CDR3 is 15 amino acids. Germline V lookup: CDR1 LNHDA, CDR2 SQIVND (reference sequence). Material for sequencing was lung tumor tissue. This TCR was recovered from a human donor with non-small cell lung cancer. The chain joins TRBV19 to TRBJ2-2; 12 bases map to TRBD1. CDR3 in amino acids: CASRGTGGNTGELFF. The CDR3, as DNA: TGTGCCAGTAGGGGGACAGGGGGCAACACCGGGGAGCTGTTTTTT.